This T cell receptor beta chain was identified during a study of OX40 agonist ivuxolimab in advanced cancers. Germline loops: CDR1 LNHDA, CDR2 SQIVND (reference sequence). This CDR3 region has 15 residues. The V segment lost 5 bases and the J segment 4 bases; nucleotides outside the gene matches: 7. Generated by immunoSEQ multiplex PCR, the TCRdb table keeps only in-frame clones and is missing some. The data contain around 84,000 clones, approximately 93% of them seen just once; the ten biggest clones take up approximately 10%. The receptor's source is an adult with an advanced solid tumor such as melanoma, head and neck, liver or kidney cancer. This chain joins TRBV19 and TRBJ2-7, with 11 bases matching TRBD1. This material consisted of CD4+ or CD8+ T cells sorted from blood, taken in a trial of the OX40 agonist ivuxolimab. The CDR3 loop reads CASSLGQGAIYEQYF. The CDR3 nucleotides are TGTGCCAGTAGTTTAGGACAGGGGGCGATTTACGAGCAGTACTTC.